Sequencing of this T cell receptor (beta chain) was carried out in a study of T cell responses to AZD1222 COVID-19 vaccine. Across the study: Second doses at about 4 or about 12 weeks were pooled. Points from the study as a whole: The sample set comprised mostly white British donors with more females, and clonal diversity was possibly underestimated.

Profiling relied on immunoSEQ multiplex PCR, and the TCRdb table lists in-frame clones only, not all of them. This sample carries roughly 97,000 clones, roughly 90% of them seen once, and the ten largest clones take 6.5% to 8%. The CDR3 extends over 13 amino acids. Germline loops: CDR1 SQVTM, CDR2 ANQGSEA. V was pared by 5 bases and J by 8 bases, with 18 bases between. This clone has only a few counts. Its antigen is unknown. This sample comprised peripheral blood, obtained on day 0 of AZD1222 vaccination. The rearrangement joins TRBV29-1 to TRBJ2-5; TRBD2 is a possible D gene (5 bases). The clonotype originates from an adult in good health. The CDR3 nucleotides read TGCAGCGTTCCGGGGTTGGGAGCACAAACCCAGTACTTC. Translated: CSVPGLGAQTQYF.